These T cell receptor beta chains were read from a single sample in a study of shared clonotypes between healthy human individuals. Assay: immunoSEQ multiplex PCR; the TCRdb copy retains only in-frame clones and omits some. The sample has 2 million to 2.5 million clones, roughly 93% seen once. Sequencing used naive CD4+ T cells from PBMCs. The source of these receptors is a man in his late teens or twenties in good health. Some clones in this sample may be carry-over from other donors' samples. CDR3s include the opening cysteine and the closing phenylalanine or tryptophan. D genes are given only for firm matches.

CDR3 length,V gene,D gene,J gene,CDR3 DNA,CDR3 protein
14,TRBV6-5,NA,TRBJ1-2,TGTGCCAGCAGGACGGGCGTCGGCGGGTATGGCTACACCTTC,CASRTGVGGYGYTF
14,TRBV18,NA,TRBJ2-1,TGTGCCAGCTCATACGGAAGCTCCTACAATGAGCAGTTCTTC,CASSYGSSYNEQFF
13,TRBV10-1,NA,TRBJ1-1,TGCGCCAGCAGTCTCTACTTGGGCACTGAAGCTTTCTTT,CASSLYLGTEAFF
17,TRBV10-2,NA,TRBJ2-6,TGCGCCAGCAGTGAGTGGCGGAGCCTAGACGGGGCCAACGTCCTGACTTTC,CASSEWRSLDGANVLTF
15,TRBV5-6,NA,TRBJ1-2,TGTGCCAGCAGCTTGGCCCCGGGGAGAGTCTATGGCTACACCTTC,CASSLAPGRVYGYTF
15,TRBV18,NA,TRBJ2-5,TGTGCCAGCTCACCACTGGACACCGGTGGAGAGACCCAGTACTTC,CASSPLDTGGETQYF
16,TRBV2,TRBD1,TRBJ2-1,TGTGCCAGCAGTTTCAGGGGACAGGGGGCGTTCAATGAGCAGTTCTTC,CASSFRGQGAFNEQFF
14,TRBV6-6,NA,TRBJ2-7,TGTGCCAGCAGTCCCAGCGGAAGCTCCTACGAGCAGTACTTC,CASSPSGSSYEQYF
14,TRBV19,NA,TRBJ1-5,TGTGCCAGCCGGAGAGGGGTCCCCAATCAGCCCCAGCATTTT,CASRRGVPNQPQHF
15,TRBV18,NA,TRBJ2-3,TGTGCCAGCTCTCCTCTTGGGGGAGTAACAGATACGCAGTATTTT,CASSPLGGVTDTQYF
15,TRBV7-8,NA,TRBJ2-7,TGTGCCAGCAGCTTAGGGACCGGGACGGCGTACGAGCAGTACTTC,CASSLGTGTAYEQYF
14,TRBV28,NA,TRBJ2-3,TGTGCCAGCAGAGATGGGACCATCACAGATACGCAGTATTTT,CASRDGTITDTQYF
16,TRBV6-5,TRBD1,TRBJ2-1,TGTGCCAGCAGTTACTCGGGGACAGGGGTGGAGAATGAGCAGTTCTTC,CASSYSGTGVENEQFF